The T cell receptor (beta chain) under discussion was sequenced for a study of PD-1 blockade in classical Hodgkin lymphoma. The CDR3 is 18 residues long. Trimming cost V 5 bases and J 1 base, with 20 bases left between them. The V gene's germline CDR1 is PRHDT and CDR2 FYEKMQ (reference sequence). Clones were sequenced by immunoSEQ multiplex PCR, and TCRdb holds only the in-frame ones, with some missing. Of around 12,000 clones listed, around 79% are singletons. Autologous stem cell transplantation was followed by relapse in every patient, and brentuximab vedotin exposure varied. The chain joins TRBV13 to TRBJ2-2; perhaps TRBD2 as D (7 bases). The TCR was taken from a human donor with classical Hodgkin lymphoma. This specimen was peripheral blood mononuclear cells (PBMCs), taken at baseline. The CDR3 nucleotides are TGTGCCAGCAGCCCGGACCTTTTCGGGGGGCTGAACACCGGGGAGCTGTTTTTT. Amino acid sequence: CASSPDLFGGLNTGELFF.